Presented here are 4 T cell receptor beta chains from one specimen sequenced in a study of cytomegalovirus exposure and HLA in healthy donors. The PCR was carried out with 60 Vbeta primers and 13 Jbeta primers. Repertoires were generated with immunoSEQ multiplex PCR, while TCRdb's copy carries only in-frame clones and drops some. Of about 90,000 clones listed, just under 90% are singletons. What was sequenced was PBMCs. All receptors derive from a man aged 18 to 30 in good health and CMV-seronegative.

This chain links TRBV28 with TRBJ2-7; the match to TRBD2 covers 7 bases. CDR3 size: 16 residues. V dropped 5 bases and J dropped 6; count of bases not matched to a gene: 16. The germline CDR1 and CDR2 sequences are MDHEN and SYDVKM. The CDR3 sequence is CASSPPWGGDRGEQYF. As DNA, the CDR3 is TGTGCCAGCAGTCCTCCCTGGGGGGGGGATAGGGGCGAGCAGTACTTC.

The chain joins TRBV6-1 to TRBJ1-1; the match to TRBD1 covers 7 bases. This CDR3 has 14 amino acids. The ends lost 5 bases at V and 4 bases at J; junction bases unmatched: 7. CDR1 is MNHNS, CDR2 SASEGT, per germline. The CDR3 region is CASSLYRGSTEAFF. CDR3 sequence (DNA): TGTGCCAGCAGTCTCTACAGGGGCAGCACTGAAGCTTTCTTT.

The chain is built from TRBV6-1 and TRBJ2-7; 10 bases align to TRBD1. Per germline, CDR1 MNHNS and CDR2 SASEGT. Trimming cost V 6 bases and J 6 bases; bases outside gene matches: 11. The CDR3 runs to 15 residues. The CDR3 nucleotides read TGTGCCAGCAGCGTGGGACAGGGGCAGGTCTTCGAGCAGTACTTC. Translation gives CASSVGQGQVFEQYF.

This clone was found once. In nucleotides, the CDR3 is TGTGCCAGCAGTGAATACTCTAGCGGGAGGGCCTCGGAGACCCAGTACTTC. It specifies CASSEYSSGRASETQYF. V gene TRBV25-1 combines with J gene TRBJ2-5; TRBD2 aligns across 12 bases. Trimming removed 0 bases from V and 5 bases from J; junction bases left unmatched: 7. Germline V lookup: CDR1 MGHDK, CDR2 SYGVNS. This CDR3 contains 17 residues.